Listed below are T cell receptor beta chains from one sample, sequenced in a study of blood T cell repertoires in COVID-19. Assay used: immunoSEQ multiplex PCR; TCRdb lists only in-frame clones, some missing. The table lists under 70,000 clones, approximately 79% of them singletons. Specimen: peripheral blood. The receptor set was obtained from a woman aged 80 or older with active or convalescent COVID-19. Each CDR3 is given with its conserved first and last residue. The order of the fields is CDR3 DNA, CDR3 protein, J gene, clone size, D gene, V gene. D genes are given only for firm matches. Expanded clones get a size class; other rows say once, few or many, or leave the size out.

TGTGCCAGCAGCCAAGTCGTACTAGCGGGGGGGAGCTCCTACAATGAGCAGTTCTTC,CASSQVVLAGGSSYNEQFF,TRBJ2-1,-,TRBD2,TRBV4-2
TGTGCCAGCAGTGCAAGGACAGGGGGCACCGGGGAGCTGTTTTTT,CASSARTGGTGELFF,TRBJ2-2,-,TRBD1,TRBV25-1
TGTGCCAGCAGCCAAGATCGGACACGGAACACCGGGGAGCTGTTTTTT,CASSQDRTRNTGELFF,TRBJ2-2,-,-,TRBV4-2
TGTGCCAGCAGCCGGGACAGTGTCTCTGGAAACACCATATATTTT,CASSRDSVSGNTIYF,TRBJ1-3,few,TRBD1,TRBV7-2
TGTGCCAGCCGCCGGGACTCGAATGAAAAACTGTTTTTT,CASRRDSNEKLFF,TRBJ1-4,-,-,TRBV12-3/TRBV12-4
TGTGCCAGCACAGGGGGCGCTGGCACTGAAGCTTTCTTT,CASTGGAGTEAFF,TRBJ1-1,once,TRBD1,TRBV2
TGCGCCAGCAGCTTGGCAGGGGGAACTAGCTCCTACAATGAGCAGTTCTTC,CASSLAGGTSSYNEQFF,TRBJ2-1,-,TRBD1,TRBV5-1
TGTGCCAGCAGTCTGGGACAGGGAGGTAATGGAAAACTGTTTTTT,CASSLGQGGNGKLFF,TRBJ1-4,-,TRBD1,TRBV2
TGTGCCAGCATCTCGTGGGGGACAGGCTACACCTTC,CASISWGTGYTF,TRBJ1-2,-,-,TRBV12-3/TRBV12-4
TGTGCCATCAGTGAGACGACAGGGAGAGGCGGCTATGGCTACACCTTC,CAISETTGRGGYGYTF,TRBJ1-2,-,TRBD1,TRBV10-3
TGTGCCACCAGCACTGGACAGGGGGCAGCTAATGGCGCAGATACGCAGTATTTT,CATSTGQGAANGADTQYF,TRBJ2-3,once,TRBD1,TRBV15
TGCGCCAGCAGCTTGGGGACAGGGAGGAACACTGAAGCTTTCTTT,CASSLGTGRNTEAFF,TRBJ1-1,-,TRBD1,TRBV5-1
TGTGCCAGCAGCGGACCGGGACAGGGGGGACTGAACACTGAAGCTTTCTTT,CASSGPGQGGLNTEAFF,TRBJ1-1,once,TRBD1,TRBV7-9
TGTGCCAGCAGCTGGGGGACAGGGATTGGCACTGAAGCTTTCTTT,CASSWGTGIGTEAFF,TRBJ1-1,-,TRBD1,TRBV7-8
TGCAGCCCCTTGGAGGCAGATGCTATTAACTATGGCTACACCTTC,CSPLEADAINYGYTF,TRBJ1-2,-,-,TRBV29-1
TGTGCCAGCGAAAGGGGAAAAGCTTTCTTT,CASERGKAFF,TRBJ1-1,-,-,TRBV13
TGCAGTGCTGGAAGGGAGCATGGCTACACCTTC,CSAGREHGYTF,TRBJ1-2,-,-,TRBV20-1
TGCGCCAGCAGCCAAATGCAGGAGGGCTACGAGCAGTACTTC,CASSQMQEGYEQYF,TRBJ2-7,-,-,TRBV4-1
TGTGCCAGCAGCGCGAGGAGGGAGGGGCCTTATGGCTACACCTTC,CASSARREGPYGYTF,TRBJ1-2,-,-,TRBV2
TGTGCCAGCAGACCCCAGAGACGCGGCACTGAAGCTTTCTTT,CASRPQRRGTEAFF,TRBJ1-1,-,-,TRBV6-5
TGCGCCAGCAGCTCTAGCGGGACTTACACAGATACGCAGTATTTT,CASSSSGTYTDTQYF,TRBJ2-3,few,TRBD2,TRBV5-1
TGTGCCAGCAGCTTAGAAGGACAGGTTGAAGCTTTCTTT,CASSLEGQVEAFF,TRBJ1-1,few,TRBD1,TRBV11-2
TGCACCAGCAGCCAAGATTTTGAAGGGGGCGGGACAGATACGCAGTATTTT,CTSSQDFEGGGTDTQYF,TRBJ2-3,once,-,TRBV1
TGTGCCAGCAGTTACTCTAGCGGGCCCCACAATGAGCAGTTCTTC,CASSYSSGPHNEQFF,TRBJ2-1,-,TRBD2,TRBV6-5
TGTGCCAGCAGCTCCAACTTTGGGACAGGGGGAGGCGGCTATGGCTACACCTTC,CASSSNFGTGGGGYGYTF,TRBJ1-2,once,TRBD1,TRBV7-2
TGTGCCAGTAGTCGGGGAGAGGGCGGGAGGGCTTTCTTT,CASSRGEGGRAFF,TRBJ1-1,few,-,TRBV19
TGTGCCAGCAGTAAGAGACAGGGAGCGCAAGAGACCCAGTACTTC,CASSKRQGAQETQYF,TRBJ2-5,-,TRBD1,TRBV6-5
TGTGCCTGGACCGGGACAGGGGACCTCCAAGAGACCCAGTACTTC,CAWTGTGDLQETQYF,TRBJ2-5,-,TRBD1,TRBV30
TGCGCCAGCAGCCCGGCGGAGGGTTCCGGAAACACCATATATTTT,CASSPAEGSGNTIYF,TRBJ1-3,-,-,TRBV4-1
TGTGCCAGCAGTTTAGGAAAAACGGGCACCGGGGAGCTGTTTTTT,CASSLGKTGTGELFF,TRBJ2-2,-,-,TRBV27
TGTGCCAGCAGCTTGGCCGGGATAGAGCAGGAGACCCAGTACTTC,CASSLAGIEQETQYF,TRBJ2-5,few,-,TRBV5-4
TGTGCCAGCTCACCCCAGAGCAATCAGCCCCAGCATTTT,CASSPQSNQPQHF,TRBJ1-5,-,-,TRBV18
TGTGCCAGCAGTCCCGGGACATTTAATTCACCCCTCCACTTT,CASSPGTFNSPLHF,TRBJ1-6,-,-,TRBV3-1/TRBV3-2
TGTGCCAGCAGCGCGACAATTTATGGCTACACCTTC,CASSATIYGYTF,TRBJ1-2,-,-,TRBV9
TGTGCCAGTAGTATAGCAGGGGTTAGCAATCAGCCCCAGCATTTT,CASSIAGVSNQPQHF,TRBJ1-5,-,-,TRBV19
TGCGCCAGCAGCTTATCAACATCCTACGAGCAGTACTTC,CASSLSTSYEQYF,TRBJ2-7,-,-,TRBV5-1
TGTGCCAGTAGTAGGACAGACCTTTATAGCAATCAGCCCCAGCATTTT,CASSRTDLYSNQPQHF,TRBJ1-5,-,-,TRBV19
TGTGCCAGCAGTGGACAGGGGGCAGGGAGCAATCAGCCCCAGCATTTT,CASSGQGAGSNQPQHF,TRBJ1-5,-,TRBD1,TRBV2
TGCGCCAGCAGTGACGGGTACGAGCAGTACTTC,CASSDGYEQYF,TRBJ2-7,-,-,TRBV10-2
TGCAGTGCTAGTTCCCCTGGACAGTCCAGCTCCTACGAGCAGTACTTC,CSASSPGQSSSYEQYF,TRBJ2-7,-,-,TRBV20-1
TGTGCCCGTGGGCGGGGAGGCACAGATACGCAGTATTTT,CARGRGGTDTQYF,TRBJ2-3,few,-,TRBV7-2
TGTGCCAGCAGCAGAGACAGGGGAGCTAACTATGGCTACACCTTC,CASSRDRGANYGYTF,TRBJ1-2,few,TRBD1,TRBV7-9
TGTGCCAGCAGCCAGGGGGGAACGGGGGGTCAGCCCCAGCATTTT,CASSQGGTGGQPQHF,TRBJ1-5,-,-,TRBV3-1/TRBV3-2